This record looks at one TCR beta chain sequence and its context. Its target is not known. The germline gives CDR1 SEHNR, CDR2 FQNEAQ (reference sequence). V was trimmed by 4 bases and J by 5 bases, leaving 20 bases between them. The CDR3 consists of 16 residues. The data derive from a study of radiotherapy plus CTLA-4 blockade in lung cancer. Whole-study findings and limits: In blood, tumor-derived TCR clones expanded after radiotherapy plus ipilimumab.

The repertoire was sequenced with immunoSEQ multiplex PCR; TCRdb's copy has only in-frame clones and lacks some. The sample lists tens of thousands of clones, 73% occurring once. This sequence originates from a human donor with non-small cell lung cancer who had stable disease on radiotherapy plus ipilimumab. This specimen consisted of peripheral blood, obtained from a patient treated with radiotherapy plus ipilimumab. The rearrangement uses TRBV7-9 and TRBJ1-1; possible D gene TRBD1, 5 bases. This chain's CDR3 is CASSSAGHGIGTEAFF. The CDR3 region has the DNA TGTGCCAGCAGCTCCGCCGGACATGGGATAGGGACTGAAGCTTTCTTT. Together with reference TRBV7-9 and TRBJ1-1, the CDR3 gives the full variable domain: DTGVSQNPRHKITKRGQNVTFRCDPISEHNRLYWYRQTLGQGPEFLTYFQNEAQLEKSRLLSDRFSAERPKGSFSTLEIQRTEQGDSAMYLCASSSAGHGIGTEAFFGQGTRLTVV.